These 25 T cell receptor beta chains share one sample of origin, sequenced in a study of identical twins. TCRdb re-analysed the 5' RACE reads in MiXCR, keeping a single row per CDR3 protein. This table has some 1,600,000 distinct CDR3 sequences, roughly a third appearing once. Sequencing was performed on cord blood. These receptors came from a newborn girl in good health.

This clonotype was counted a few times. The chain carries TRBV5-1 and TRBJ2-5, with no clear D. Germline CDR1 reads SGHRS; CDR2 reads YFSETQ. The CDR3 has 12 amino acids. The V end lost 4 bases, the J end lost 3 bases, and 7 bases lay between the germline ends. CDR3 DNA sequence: TGCGCCAGCAGCGATGGTAAAGAGACCCAGTACTTC. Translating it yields CASSDGKETQYF.

Here the CDR3 DNA reads TGTGCCAGTTTGGAGGGGGCGAGAGAGACCCAGTACTTC. This sequence encodes CASLEGARETQYF. J is TRBJ2-5 and V is TRBV12-3 or TRBV12-4; tentative D call: TRBD1 (7 bases). The CDR3 sequence is 13 residues long. The ends were cut back, 9 bases at V and 4 bases at J, with 15 bases in the middle.

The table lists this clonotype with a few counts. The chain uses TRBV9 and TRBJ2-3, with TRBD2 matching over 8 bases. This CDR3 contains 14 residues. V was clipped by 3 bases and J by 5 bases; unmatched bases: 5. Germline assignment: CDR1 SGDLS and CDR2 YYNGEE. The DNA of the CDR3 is TGTGCCAGCAGCGGGACTAGCTGGGTAGATACGCAGTATTTT. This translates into CASSGTSWVDTQYF.

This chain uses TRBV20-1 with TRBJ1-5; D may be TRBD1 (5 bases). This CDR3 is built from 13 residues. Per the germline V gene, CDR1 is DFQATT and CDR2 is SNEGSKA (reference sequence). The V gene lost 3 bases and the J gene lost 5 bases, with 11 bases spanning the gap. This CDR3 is CSARGGSDQPQHF. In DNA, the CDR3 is TGCAGTGCTAGGGGGGGATCCGATCAGCCCCAGCATTTT.

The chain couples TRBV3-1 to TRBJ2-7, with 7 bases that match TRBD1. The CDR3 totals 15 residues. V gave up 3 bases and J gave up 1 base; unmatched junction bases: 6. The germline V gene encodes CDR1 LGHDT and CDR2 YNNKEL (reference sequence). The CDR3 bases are TGTGCCAGCAGCCAGAACCGGGACAGATCCTACGAGCAGTACTTC. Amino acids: CASSQNRDRSYEQYF.

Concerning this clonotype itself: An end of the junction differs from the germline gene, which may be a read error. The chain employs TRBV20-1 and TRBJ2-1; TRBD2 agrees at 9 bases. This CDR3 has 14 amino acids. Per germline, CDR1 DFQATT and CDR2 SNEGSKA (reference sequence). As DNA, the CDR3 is TGCAGTGCCGACGGACTAGCGCGGGACAATGTGCAGTTCTTC. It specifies CSADGLARDNVQFF.

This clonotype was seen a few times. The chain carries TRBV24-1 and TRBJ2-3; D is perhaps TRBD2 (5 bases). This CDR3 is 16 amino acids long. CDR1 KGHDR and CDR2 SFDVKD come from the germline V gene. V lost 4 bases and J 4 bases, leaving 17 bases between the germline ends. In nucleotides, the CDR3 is TGTGCCACCAGTGACCGGTGGACTCGAGGCGCAGATACGCAGTATTTT. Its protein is CATSDRWTRGADTQYF.

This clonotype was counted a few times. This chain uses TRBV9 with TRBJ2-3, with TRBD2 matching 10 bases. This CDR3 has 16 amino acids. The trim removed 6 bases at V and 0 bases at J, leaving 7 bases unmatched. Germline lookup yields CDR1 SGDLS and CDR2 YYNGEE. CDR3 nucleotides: TGTGCCAGCACCCTGGGACTAGCGAAGAGCACAGATACGCAGTATTTT. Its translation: CASTLGLAKSTDTQYF.

DNA for the CDR3: TGTGCCTGGACTAGCGGGGAGACCCAGTACTTC. Encoded protein: CAWTSGETQYF. V is TRBV30 and J is TRBJ2-5; 8 bases agree with TRBD2. The ends lost 4 bases at V and 5 bases at J; junction bases unmatched: 0. This CDR3 contains 11 residues. Germline CDR1 is GTSNPN and CDR2 is SVGIG (reference sequence).

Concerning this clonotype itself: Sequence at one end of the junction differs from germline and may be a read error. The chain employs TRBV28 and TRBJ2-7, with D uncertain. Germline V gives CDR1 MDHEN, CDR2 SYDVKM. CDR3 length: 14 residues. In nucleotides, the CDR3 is TGTGCCAGCAGCCCCTTAGCAGGCTCCCACGAGCAGTACTTC. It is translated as CASSPLAGSHEQYF.

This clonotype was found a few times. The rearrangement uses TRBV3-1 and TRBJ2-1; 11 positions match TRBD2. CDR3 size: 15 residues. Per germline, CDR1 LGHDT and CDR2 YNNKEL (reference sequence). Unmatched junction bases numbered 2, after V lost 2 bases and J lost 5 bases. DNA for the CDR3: TGTGCCAGCAGCCAAACTAGCGGGGGTAACAATGAGCAGTTCTTC. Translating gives CASSQTSGGNNEQFF.

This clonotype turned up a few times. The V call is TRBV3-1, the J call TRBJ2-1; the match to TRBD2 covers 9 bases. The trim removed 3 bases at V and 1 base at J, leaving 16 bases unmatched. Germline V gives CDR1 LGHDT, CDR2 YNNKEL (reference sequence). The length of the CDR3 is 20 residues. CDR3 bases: TGTGCCAGCAGCCAGATAGCGGGAGCCCCATATGTACAGTCCTACAATGAGCAGTTCTTC. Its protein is CASSQIAGAPYVQSYNEQFF.

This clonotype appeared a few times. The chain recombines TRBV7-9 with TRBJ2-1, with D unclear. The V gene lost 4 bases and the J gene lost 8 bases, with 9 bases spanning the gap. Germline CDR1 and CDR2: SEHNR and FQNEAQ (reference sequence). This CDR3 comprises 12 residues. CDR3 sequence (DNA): TGTGCCAGCAGCTCCCACTGGGATGAGCAGTTCTTC. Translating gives CASSSHWDEQFF.

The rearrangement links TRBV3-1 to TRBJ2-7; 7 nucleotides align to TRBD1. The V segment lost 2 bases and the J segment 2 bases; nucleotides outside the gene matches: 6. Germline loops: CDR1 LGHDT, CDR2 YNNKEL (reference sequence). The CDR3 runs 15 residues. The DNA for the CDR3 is TGTGCCAGCAGCCAATCGGGACAGTTAGCCTACGAGCAGTACTTC. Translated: CASSQSGQLAYEQYF.

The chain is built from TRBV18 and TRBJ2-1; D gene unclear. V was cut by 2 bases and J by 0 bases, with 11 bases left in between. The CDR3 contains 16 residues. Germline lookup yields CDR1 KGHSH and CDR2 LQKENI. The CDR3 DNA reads TGTGCCAGCTCACCATTGGGCACTAACTCCTACAATGAGCAGTTCTTC. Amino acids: CASSPLGTNSYNEQFF.

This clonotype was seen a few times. This CDR3 is CSVEASGRGYGYTF. The CDR3 DNA is TGCAGCGTTGAAGCTAGCGGGCGAGGCTATGGCTACACCTTC. The gene calls are TRBV29-1 and TRBJ1-2, with D unclear. V was clipped by 1 base and J by 4 bases, with 13 bases between them. The CDR3 runs 14 residues. CDR1 and CDR2 (germline): SQVTM, ANQGSEA.

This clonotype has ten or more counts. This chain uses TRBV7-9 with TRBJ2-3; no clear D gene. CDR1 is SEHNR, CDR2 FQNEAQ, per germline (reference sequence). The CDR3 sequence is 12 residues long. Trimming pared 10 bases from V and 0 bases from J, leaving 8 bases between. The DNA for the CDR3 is TGTGCCATTCGAGCGAGCACAGATACGCAGTATTTT. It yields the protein CAIRASTDTQYF.

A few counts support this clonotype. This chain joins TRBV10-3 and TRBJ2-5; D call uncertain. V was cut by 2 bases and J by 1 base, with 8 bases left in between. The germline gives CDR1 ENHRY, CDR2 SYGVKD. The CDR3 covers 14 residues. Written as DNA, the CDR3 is TGTGCCATCAGTGAGATCTGGGGCCAAGAGACCCAGTACTTC. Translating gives CAISEIWGQETQYF.

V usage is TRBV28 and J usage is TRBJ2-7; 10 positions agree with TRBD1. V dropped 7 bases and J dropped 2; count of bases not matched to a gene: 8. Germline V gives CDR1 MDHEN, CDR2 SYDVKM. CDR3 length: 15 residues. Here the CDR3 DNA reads TGTGCCAGCACCCATCCCGGGACAGGGGCCTACGAGCAGTACTTC. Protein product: CASTHPGTGAYEQYF.

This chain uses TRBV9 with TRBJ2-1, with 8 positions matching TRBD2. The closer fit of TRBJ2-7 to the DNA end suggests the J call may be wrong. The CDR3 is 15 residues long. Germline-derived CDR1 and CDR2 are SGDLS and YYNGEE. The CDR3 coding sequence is TGTGCCAGCAGCCCCGGGACTAGAATCTACAATGAGCAGTACTTC. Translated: CASSPGTRIYNEQYF.

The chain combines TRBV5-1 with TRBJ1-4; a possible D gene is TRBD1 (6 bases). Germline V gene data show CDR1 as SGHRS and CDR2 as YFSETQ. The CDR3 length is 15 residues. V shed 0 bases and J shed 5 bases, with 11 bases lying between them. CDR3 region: CASSLGQVHNEKLFF. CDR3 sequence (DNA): TGCGCCAGCAGCTTGGGACAGGTCCACAATGAAAAACTGTTTTTT.

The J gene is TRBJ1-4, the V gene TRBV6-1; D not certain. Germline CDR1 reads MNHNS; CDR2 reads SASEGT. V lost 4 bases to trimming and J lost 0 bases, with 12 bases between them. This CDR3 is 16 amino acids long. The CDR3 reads CASSVDYRATNEKLFF. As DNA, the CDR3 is TGTGCCAGCAGTGTGGATTACAGAGCAACTAATGAAAAACTGTTTTTT.

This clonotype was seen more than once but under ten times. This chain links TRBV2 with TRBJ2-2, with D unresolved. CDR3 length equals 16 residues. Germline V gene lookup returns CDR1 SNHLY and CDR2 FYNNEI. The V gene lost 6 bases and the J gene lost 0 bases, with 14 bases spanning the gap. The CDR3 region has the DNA TGTGCCAGCAGAAATCTCACAAACGCGAACACCGGGGAGCTGTTTTTT. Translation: CASRNLTNANTGELFF.

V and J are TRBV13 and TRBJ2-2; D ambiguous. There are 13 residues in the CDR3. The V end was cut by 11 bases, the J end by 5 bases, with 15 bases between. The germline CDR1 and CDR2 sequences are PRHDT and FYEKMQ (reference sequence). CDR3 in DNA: TGTGCCGGCAAACATAGACGTACCGGGGAGCTGTTTTTT. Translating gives CAGKHRRTGELFF.

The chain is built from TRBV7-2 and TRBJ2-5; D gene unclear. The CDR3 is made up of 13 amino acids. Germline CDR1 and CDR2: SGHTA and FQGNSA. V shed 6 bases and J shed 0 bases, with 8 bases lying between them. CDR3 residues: CASRLGYQETQYF. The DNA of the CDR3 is TGTGCCAGCAGGCTAGGGTACCAAGAGACCCAGTACTTC.